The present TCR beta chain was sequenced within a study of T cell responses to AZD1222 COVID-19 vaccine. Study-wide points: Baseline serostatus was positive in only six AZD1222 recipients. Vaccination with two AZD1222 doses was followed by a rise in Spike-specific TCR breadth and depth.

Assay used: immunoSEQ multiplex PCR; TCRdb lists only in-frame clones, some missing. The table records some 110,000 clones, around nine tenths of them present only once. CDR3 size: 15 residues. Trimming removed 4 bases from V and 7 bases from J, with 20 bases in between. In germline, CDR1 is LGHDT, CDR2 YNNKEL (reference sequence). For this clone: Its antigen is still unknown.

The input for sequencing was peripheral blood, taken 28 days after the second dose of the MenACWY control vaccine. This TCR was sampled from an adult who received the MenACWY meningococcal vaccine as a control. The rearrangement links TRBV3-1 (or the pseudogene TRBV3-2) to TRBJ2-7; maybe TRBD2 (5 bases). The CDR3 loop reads CASSLAVGGPEEQYF. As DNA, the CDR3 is TGTGCCAGCAGCCTAGCAGTTGGAGGACCTGAGGAGCAGTACTTC.